This paragraph covers one T cell receptor (beta chain) sequence. This clonotype was recorded at least ten times. Its target antigen remains unknown. No base qualities exist here, and no much larger clone lies one base off it. The data are from a study of T cells in Graves' hyperthyroidism and ophthalmopathy (dated by TCRdb to about 2019). General notes on the study: Peripheral blood samples were taken at initial diagnosis, before any treatment was given. Thyroid tissue and blood T-cell repertoires from roughly six Graves' hyperthyroidism patients were also compared in the study. Following sampling, methimazole starting at 30 mg daily was given to hyperthyroidism patients, and high-dose intravenous methylprednisolone was given to ophthalmopathy patients. TCR V-J signatures able to tell the groups apart were searched for in a discovery cohort of 100 or so patients, of whom over 40 had Graves' ophthalmopathy and about 60 had stable Graves' hyperthyroidism. An independent validation cohort of about 19 hyperthyroidism patients and approximately 15 patients who later progressed to ophthalmopathy tested prospective prediction of ophthalmopathy. For training and testing, the roughly 97 patients in the discovery cohort were randomly divided in a 7:3 ratio. TCR Vbeta CDR3 sequencing of 130 to 150 peripheral blood samples (over 40 ophthalmopathy, 75 to 85 hyperthyroidism and roughly 17 progressor patients) is reported in the paper. Overall study results and their limits: A 13 V-J signature model separated ophthalmopathy from stable hyperthyroidism, with approximately 87% sensitivity and roughly 81% specificity in cross-validation and 80%/75% in testing. Sample size was not statistically predetermined, and investigators were not blinded to group allocation. Most expanded thyroid clonotypes (frequency above 0.001) were also detected in blood, suggesting blood repertoires may reflect thyroid immune responses. During validation, the model predicted progression to ophthalmopathy a median of approximately six months ahead of onset, with just under 71% sensitivity and about 75% specificity.

The TCR beta CDR3 regions were amplified from RNA transcripts. The first round of RT-PCR for the TCR CDR3 was performed with the HTBI primer set and the Qiagen OneStep RT-PCR kit. A second multiplex PCR round built the libraries, followed by size selection and purification. Paired-end sequencing of the libraries was performed with 100 bp reads on an Illumina HiSeq2000. The authors' pipeline ran thus. Raw data were processed with SOAPnuke, discarding reads with adapters, uncalled bases, mean Phred below 15, or no exact constant-primer or identifier match. High-quality paired reads were merged with COPE v1.2.5, and unique nucleotide sequences were defined as clonotypes. MiTCR v1.1 was used to align the clonotypes against IMGT TRBV, TRBD and TRBJ reference segments. Analysis was restricted to V-J combinations with a frequency above 0.0001, which covered just over 98% of repertoires. The TCS score was defined as F50 (clonal expansion) divided by E x V (chaos), with BLOSUM62-based TCRdist calculated between CDR3 peptides within each V-J. Welch's t-statistics and random forest reduced several hundred V-J features to 13, which were used in a naive Bayes classifier (R e1071). TCRdb reran the public reads through fastp at Q25 and MiXCR, keeping productive beta chains. Records with the same CDR3 protein are collapsed into one entry carrying the most frequent genes and DNA. The V and J calls and clone size are TCRdb's, not the authors'. The sample data list around 350,000 distinct CDR3 sequences, and approximately 19% of these were observed just once. 3.7% of the sample comes from the top ten.

Stable Graves' hyperthyroidism was defined as the absence of progression to ophthalmopathy over 18 months of follow-up. Hyperthyroidism patients were newly diagnosed, with disease duration under 2 months, and aged 18 to 65 years. The study excluded patients with uncontrolled infections, other autoimmune diseases, pregnancy or lactation. Diagnoses were established on the basis of clinical symptoms, serum thyroxine and TRAb, thyroid ultrasound, and orbital computed tomography. PBMCs were separated from approximately 9.9 ml of fresh peripheral blood using Ficoll-Paque density gradient centrifugation. Trizol reagent was used to extract total RNA, and RNA quality was then checked on an Agilent 2100 Bioanalyzer. Sequences SGHVS (CDR1) and FQNEAQ (CDR2) are obtained from the germline V gene. The V and J ends are trimmed by 1 base and 4 bases, leaving 17 bases between them. Reading from cysteine to phenylalanine, the CDR3 counts 17 amino acids. The CDR3 DNA has 51 bases and is translated from base 1.

The clonotype was recovered from a woman between 18 and 29 years old with Graves' hyperthyroidism. Sequencing used blood. This chain is built from TRBV7-8 and TRBJ1-5; a confident D gene designation cannot be given. The sequence in DNA is TGTGCCAGCAGCTTAGTAACTGGCAACACCCTGAATCAGCCCCAGCATTTT. This translates into CASSLVTGNTLNQPQHF.